A single sample is the source of the 30 T cell receptor beta chains below, sequenced in a study of T cell responses to AZD1222 COVID-19 vaccine. Libraries were prepared by immunoSEQ multiplex PCR; TCRdb keeps only in-frame clonotypes and omits some of them. The sample includes about 140,000 clones, 80% to 95% seen only once; the top ten take around 5.1%. The sequencing used peripheral blood, collected on day 0 of AZD1222 vaccination. Every receptor here comes from an adult in good health.

This clone was detected only a few times. V usage is TRBV3-1 (or the pseudogene TRBV3-2) and J usage is TRBJ2-5; tentatively, D is TRBD2 (5 bases). V was clipped by 4 bases and J by 1 base, with 13 bases between them. The CDR3 totals 15 residues. Germline CDR1 and CDR2: LGHDT and YNNKEL (reference sequence). CDR3 sequence reads: CASSPGNILQETQYF. For the CDR3, the DNA is TGTGCCAGCAGCCCCGGGAACATCCTCCAAGAGACCCAGTACTTC.

This chain uses TRBV3-1 (or the pseudogene TRBV3-2) with TRBJ2-4, with TRBD1 matching 7 bases. From germline, CDR1 is LGHDT and CDR2 YNNKEL (reference sequence). Unmatched junction bases numbered 8, after V lost 0 bases and J lost 15 bases. CDR3 length equals 13 residues. The CDR3 region has the DNA TGTGCCAGCAGCCAAGACGGGACAGCAGGTCGGTACTTC. Translating gives CASSQDGTAGRYF.

V usage is TRBV24-1 and J usage is TRBJ2-3; D may be TRBD2 (7 bases). This CDR3 comprises 15 residues. V was cut by 1 base and J by 3 bases, with 10 bases left in between. Looked up from germline, CDR1 is KGHDR and CDR2 is SFDVKD. CDR3 amino acids: CATSDLGGATDTQYF. In DNA, the CDR3 is TGTGCCACCAGTGATTTAGGGGGGGCTACAGATACGCAGTATTTT.

CDR3 in amino acids: CASSMLAGLDTQYF. The CDR3 DNA sequence: TGTGCCAGTAGTATGTTAGCGGGACTAGATACGCAGTATTTT. The rearrangement joins TRBV19 to TRBJ2-3; the match to TRBD2 covers 8 bases. After removal of 3 bases from V and 5 bases from J, the junction contained 4 bases not matched to a gene. In germline, CDR1 is LNHDA, CDR2 SQIVND (reference sequence). CDR3 size: 14 residues.

The gene calls are TRBV2 and TRBJ1-5; 8 bases fit TRBD1. V was clipped by 6 bases and J by 5 bases; unmatched bases: 3. This CDR3 contains 13 residues. Germline V gene data show CDR1 as SNHLY and CDR2 as FYNNEI. The CDR3 sequence is CASRNRGDQPQHF. The CDR3 DNA follows: TGTGCCAGCAGGAACAGGGGGGATCAGCCCCAGCATTTT.

This clone was seen a handful of times. The chain has TRBV7-2 and TRBJ2-5, with TRBD2 as a possible D gene (7 bases). Germline V lookup: CDR1 SGHTA, CDR2 FQGNSA. This CDR3 comprises 15 residues. Trimming removed 0 bases at V and 11 bases at J, with 19 bases between. The CDR3 region has the DNA TGTGCCAGCAGCTTAGCGTTAGGGGGACTAAGCCCACAGTACTTC. Translated: CASSLALGGLSPQYF.

This clone was recorded only once. The rearrangement links TRBV5-1 to TRBJ2-1, with D unclear. CDR1 and CDR2 from the germline V gene are SGHRS and YFSETQ. The length of the CDR3 is 16 residues. Trimming pared 0 bases from V and 0 bases from J, leaving 10 bases between. The CDR3 DNA reads as TGCGCCAGCAGCTTGGATGGCCAGCTCTCCTACAATGAGCAGTTCTTC. Protein: CASSLDGQLSYNEQFF.

V is TRBV4-1 and J is TRBJ2-2; D assignment may be TRBD1 or TRBD2 (5 bases each). The V end was cut by 2 bases, the J end by 5 bases, with 12 bases between. The CDR3 contains 15 residues. Germline loops: CDR1 MGHRA, CDR2 YSYEKL. CDR3 region: CASSQPSRGTGELFF. CDR3 sequence (DNA): TGCGCCAGCAGCCAACCGTCGAGGGGAACCGGGGAGCTGTTTTTT.

The rearrangement joins TRBV19 to TRBJ1-4, with D possibly matching TRBD1 (5 bases). CDR1 is LNHDA, CDR2 SQIVND, per germline (reference sequence). The CDR3 loop spans 13 amino acids. V was clipped by 5 bases and J by 7 bases, with 11 bases between them. Here the CDR3 DNA reads TGTGCCAGTAGTGCCACCAGGGCTGAAAAACTGTTTTTT. Its translation is CASSATRAEKLFF.

This rearrangement joins TRBV27 to TRBJ2-6; TRBD2 agrees at 7 bases. There are 14 residues in the CDR3. Per germline, CDR1 MNHEY and CDR2 SMNVEV (reference sequence). Trimming took 4 bases from V and 3 from J; bases not matched to a gene: 0. The CDR3 nucleotides read TGTGCCAGCAGTTGGGGGGGTGGGGCCAACGTCCTGACTTTC. This sequence encodes CASSWGGGANVLTF. Full variable domain (outside the CDR3, taken from reference TRBV27 and TRBJ2-6): EAQVTQNPRYLITVTGKKLTVTCSQNMNHEYMSWYRQDPGLGLRQIYYSMNVEVTDKGDVPEGYKVSRKEKRNFPLILESPSPNQTSLYFCASSWGGGANVLTFGAGSRLTVL.

The chain recombines TRBV14 with TRBJ1-5, with D possibly TRBD1 on 5 matching bases. The ends were cut back, 7 bases at V and 1 base at J, with 17 bases in the middle. CDR3 size: 16 residues. Germline CDR1 and CDR2: SGHDN and FVKESK. The CDR3 spells CASNERMGQSNQPQHF. The CDR3 DNA sequence: TGTGCCAGCAACGAAAGGATGGGGCAGAGCAATCAGCCCCAGCATTTT.

V and J are TRBV24-1 and TRBJ2-1; no firm D call. Germline V gives CDR1 KGHDR, CDR2 SFDVKD. The CDR3 is made up of 13 amino acids. V was clipped by 1 base and J by 8 bases, with 8 bases between them. CDR3 sequence reads: CATSDFGKYEQFF. CDR3 DNA: TGTGCCACCAGTGATTTCGGAAAATATGAGCAGTTCTTC.

V is TRBV2 and J is TRBJ2-1; tentative D call: TRBD1 (5 bases). The ends were cut back, 3 bases at V and 1 base at J, with 10 bases in the middle. The CDR3 runs 15 residues. From germline, CDR1 is SNHLY and CDR2 FYNNEI. CDR3 amino acids: CASSEQGLSYNEQFF. DNA for the CDR3: TGTGCCAGCAGTGAGCAGGGTTTGTCCTACAATGAGCAGTTCTTC.

This chain connects TRBV6-5 to TRBJ2-1; TRBD1 matches at 7 bases. The germline gives CDR1 MNHEY, CDR2 SVGAGI. With V trimmed by 6 bases and J by 5 bases, 7 bases remained unmatched. CDR3 size: 14 residues. CDR3: CASRNPGQNNEQFF. The CDR3 bases are TGTGCCAGCAGGAACCCGGGACAGAACAATGAGCAGTTCTTC.

The rearrangement uses TRBV28 and TRBJ2-7; D not certain. Germline-derived CDR1 and CDR2 are MDHEN and SYDVKM. Trimming left V 3 bases short and J 1 base short, with 7 bases between. The CDR3 is 13 residues long. Here the CDR3 reads CASSLGLSYEQYF. CDR3 DNA sequence: TGTGCCAGCAGTTTGGGCCTTTCCTACGAGCAGTACTTC.

The V and J genes are TRBV5-1 and TRBJ2-2, with TRBD1 identical over 10 bases. With 0 bases clipped from V and 8 bases from J, the junction kept 1 base outside the gene matches. The CDR3 contains 14 residues. The germline gives CDR1 SGHRS, CDR2 YFSETQ. In nucleotides, the CDR3 is TGCGCCAGCAGCTTGGGACAGGGGGCTGGGGAGCTGTTTTTT. It is translated as CASSLGQGAGELFF.

The chain couples TRBV5-1 to TRBJ1-4; TRBD1 aligns across 7 bases. Germline V gives CDR1 SGHRS, CDR2 YFSETQ. The trim removed 0 bases at V and 3 bases at J, leaving 5 bases unmatched. The CDR3 totals 16 residues. The CDR3 coding sequence is TGCGCCAGCAGCTTGGAACAGGGGATGGCTAATGAAAAACTGTTTTTT. It codes for CASSLEQGMANEKLFF.

The genes are TRBV18 and TRBJ2-3; 8 positions agree with TRBD2. The CDR3 is 15 residues long. V dropped 3 bases and J dropped 5; count of bases not matched to a gene: 7. Germline V gene data show CDR1 as KGHSH and CDR2 as LQKENI. The CDR3 loop reads CASSPTGGARDTQYF. The CDR3, as DNA: TGTGCCAGCTCACCCACCGGGGGGGCGAGAGATACGCAGTATTTT.

V gene TRBV7-6 combines with J gene TRBJ2-7; D is perhaps TRBD1 (6 bases). The germline V and J ends were trimmed by 1 base and 4 bases, with 23 bases remaining between them. The CDR3 contains 18 residues. The germline V gene encodes CDR1 SGHVS and CDR2 FNYEAQ. Here the CDR3 DNA reads TGTGCCAGCAGCTTAGGTACGGGTGGCGGCGGCGGACAGTACGAGCAGTACTTC. Protein: CASSLGTGGGGGQYEQYF.

The V call is TRBV21-1, the J call TRBJ2-5; the D call TRBD1 from the table was never checked on the DNA. TRBV21-1 is tagged as a pseudogene. This CDR3 contains 14 residues. This CDR3 is CASSNNRATETQYF. CDR3 bases: TGTGCCAGCAGCAACAACAGGGCTACAGAGACCCAGTACTTC.

J is TRBJ2-1 and V is TRBV24-1, with 8 bases that match TRBD1. Germline values: CDR1 KGHDR, CDR2 SFDVKD. Trimming at V came to 1 base and at J to 6 bases, leaving 7 bases not matched to a gene. This CDR3 comprises 16 residues. Here the CDR3 DNA reads TGTGCCACCAGTGATTTCGGGACAGGCTCTCGCAATGAGCAGTTCTTC. Amino acids: CATSDFGTGSRNEQFF.

The rearrangement links TRBV5-1 to TRBJ2-1, with 10 bases identical to TRBD2. This CDR3 is built from 14 residues. Looked up from germline, CDR1 is SGHRS and CDR2 is YFSETQ. J was trimmed by 8 bases and V by 4 bases; bases with no gene match: 6. The CDR3: CASSPAGGGDEQFF. The CDR3 DNA is TGCGCCAGCAGCCCAGCGGGAGGGGGTGATGAGCAGTTCTTC.

The chain joins TRBV5-8 to TRBJ1-1, with D uncertain. Germline assignment: CDR1 SGHTS and CDR2 YDEGEE. This CDR3 is built from 12 residues. The V and J ends lost 1 base and 11 bases respectively, with 12 bases between them. Here the CDR3 reads CASSLNPIGAFF. CDR3 nucleotide sequence: TGTGCCAGCAGCTTGAACCCGATTGGGGCTTTCTTT.

V is TRBV7-9 and J is TRBJ1-1, with 7 nucleotides matching TRBD1. Germline-derived CDR1 and CDR2 are SEHNR and FQNEAQ (reference sequence). The V and J ends lost 4 bases and 1 base, in that order; junction bases with no gene match: 3. The CDR3 is made up of 14 amino acids. In DNA, the CDR3 is TGTGCCAGCAGCTCGGGACAGCAGAACACTGAAGCTTTCTTT. Translating it yields CASSSGQQNTEAFF.

The genes are TRBV7-9 and TRBJ2-3; D gene ambiguous. The V gene lost 8 bases and the J gene lost 0 bases, with 15 bases spanning the gap. Looked up from germline, CDR1 is SEHNR and CDR2 is FQNEAQ (reference sequence). This CDR3 has 15 residues. The CDR3 nucleotides are TGTGCCAGCGGGTTTAACACCCACAGCACAGATACGCAGTATTTT. It is translated as CASGFNTHSTDTQYF. Using reference TRBV7-9 and TRBJ2-3 for the parts outside the CDR3, the full variable domain is DTGVSQNPRHKITKRGQNVTFRCDPISEHNRLYWYRQTLGQGPEFLTYFQNEAQLEKSRLLSDRFSAERPKGSFSTLEIQRTEQGDSAMYLCASGFNTHSTDTQYFGPGTRLTVL.

The rearrangement uses TRBV7-6 and TRBJ1-5; 12 bases align to TRBD1. Germline V CDR1 and CDR2: SGHVS, FNYEAQ. The CDR3 is 15 amino acids. After removal of 4 bases from V and 6 bases from J, the junction contained 4 bases not matched to a gene. CDR3 DNA: TGTGCCAGCAGCTCCGGGACAGGGGGCATTCAGCCCCAGCATTTT. This codes for CASSSGTGGIQPQHF. The variable domain in full, with the rest retrieved from reference TRBV7-6 and TRBJ1-5, is GAGVSQSPRYKVTKRGQDVALRCDPISGHVSLYWYRQALGQGPEFLTYFNYEAQQDKSGLPNDRFSAERPEGSISTLTIQRTEQRDSAMYRCASSSGTGGIQPQHFGDGTRLSIL.

The CDR3 nucleotides are TGTGCCAGCAGCCGCTTAGAGAGACGACGCGGGGAGCTGTTTTTT. Translation gives CASSRLERRRGELFF. This chain connects TRBV11-2 to TRBJ2-2; unclear D gene. This CDR3 comprises 15 residues. V lost 5 bases, J lost 7 bases, and 17 bases lay in between. Germline CDR1 and CDR2: SGHAT and FQNNGV.

This chain joins TRBV7-9 and TRBJ2-4; no reliable D call. CDR1 and CDR2 (germline): SEHNR, FQNEAQ (reference sequence). The length of the CDR3 is 15 residues. V shed 5 bases and J shed 2 bases, with 13 bases lying between them. The CDR3 sequence is CASSLPLLPKNIQYF. DNA of the CDR3: TGTGCCAGCAGCCTGCCCCTGCTACCCAAAAACATTCAGTACTTC.

The chain links TRBV28 to TRBJ2-1, with 9 positions matching TRBD1. Germline V gene data show CDR1 as MDHEN and CDR2 as SYDVKM. V was pared by 8 bases and J by 7 bases, with 6 bases of the junction left unmatched. The CDR3 loop spans 13 amino acids. CDR3 DNA: TGTGCCAGCGGGACAGGGATTTTGAATGAGCAGTTCTTC. It codes for CASGTGILNEQFF.

The V call is TRBV11-2, the J call TRBJ1-5, with 9 positions matching TRBD1. Germline V CDR1 and CDR2: SGHAT, FQNNGV. The V and J ends lost 6 bases and 5 bases, in that order; junction bases with no gene match: 8. This CDR3 region has 15 residues. The CDR3 nucleotides read TGTGCCAGCAGTACCGGGGGGACAGGGTATCAGCCCCAGCATTTT. As protein: CASSTGGTGYQPQHF.